A selection of T cell receptor beta chains follows, all from one sample in a study of blood T cells in healthy people across ages. TCRdb redid the calling of the 5' RACE reads with MiXCR, one entry per CDR3 protein. This repertoire shows 800,000 to 950,000 distinct CDR3 sequences, roughly 52% found once; its top ten account for 13%. The sample consisted of blood. These receptors were taken from a man aged 25-40 years in good health. CDR3s include the opening cysteine and the closing phenylalanine or tryptophan. D genes are given only for firm matches. The size entry is marked missing in some rows and otherwise reads once, few, many or a size class.

J gene,D gene,clone size,CDR3 length,V gene,CDR3 DNA,CDR3 protein
TRBJ2-4,TRBD1,few,16,TRBV7-9,TGTGCCAGCAGCACCAACAGGGGACGGGTGAGGAACATTCAGTACTTC,CASSTNRGRVRNIQYF
TRBJ2-4,NA,few,18,TRBV12-3/TRBV12-4,TGTGCCAGCAGTTCCCTCTTCCGGGACTGGCCATTCAAAAACATTCAGTACTTC,CASSSLFRDWPFKNIQYF
TRBJ2-5,TRBD2,few,13,TRBV29-1,TGCAGCGGGGCAAACTCGCGGGGGATAGAGCAGTACTTC,CSGANSRGIEQYF
TRBJ2-1,TRBD2,NA,15,TRBV14,TGTGCCAGCAGCCAAGCTGCGGGAGGGGGCAATGAGCAGTTCTTC,CASSQAAGGGNEQFF
TRBJ2-1,NA,few,14,TRBV11-2,TGTGCCAGCAGCTTAAATCCCCTAGCTGCTGAGCAGTTCTTC,CASSLNPLAAEQFF
TRBJ2-1,NA,NA,13,TRBV14,TGTGCCAGCAGCCAACCCCACAACGATGAGCAGTTCTTC,CASSQPHNDEQFF
TRBJ2-7,NA,few,15,TRBV28,TGTGCCAGCAGTTTCCCCATAGGAGTCGCCTACGAGCAGTACTTC,CASSFPIGVAYEQYF
TRBJ1-2,TRBD1,NA,11,TRBV3-1,TGTGCCACAACAGGGGGCCGAGGCTACACCTTC,CATTGGRGYTF
TRBJ2-7,TRBD1,NA,16,TRBV7-2,TGTGCCAGCAGTCCGATGGGGGGACAGGGGACCTACGAGCAGTACTTC,CASSPMGGQGTYEQYF
TRBJ1-2,NA,NA,16,TRBV7-9,TGTGCCAGCAGCCTAGCGAAAGGACAGTCAAACTATGGCTACACCTTC,CASSLAKGQSNYGYTF
TRBJ2-5,TRBD2,NA,12,TRBV29-1,TGCAGCGAGGGAGGGTTTGATGAGACCCAGTACTTC,CSEGGFDETQYF
TRBJ2-4,TRBD1,many,15,TRBV4-3,TGCGCCAGCAGCCAATGGGACAGGGCTATCAGCATTCAGTACTTC,CASSQWDRAISIQYF
TRBJ1-6,TRBD1,NA,16,TRBV6-5,TGTGCCAGCAGCATCAGCCGGGACAGGTCTAATTCACCCCTCCACTTT,CASSISRDRSNSPLHF
TRBJ2-7,TRBD1,once,15,TRBV5-6,TGTGCCAGCAGTTTCCCTCAAAGACAGGGCAATGAGCAGTACTTC,CASSFPQRQGNEQYF
TRBJ2-1,NA,NA,15,TRBV7-2,TGTGCCAGCACTCTTCCCGGGACTTACCGCAATGAGCAGTTCTTC,CASTLPGTYRNEQFF
TRBJ2-3,NA,NA,13,TRBV29-1,TGCAGCGTTGAGGGGGGCTTTGGCGATGCGCAGTATTTT,CSVEGGFGDAQYF
TRBJ2-2,TRBD2,NA,15,TRBV4-1,TGCGCCAGCAGCCAAGTCGGGGGGGTGCCCGGGGAGCTGTTTTTT,CASSQVGGVPGELFF
TRBJ1-4,TRBD1,NA,15,TRBV4-2,TGTGCCAGCAGCCAAGATCTCGACAGGGCCCAGAAACTGTTTTTT,CASSQDLDRAQKLFF
TRBJ1-5,NA,NA,16,TRBV6-4,TGTGCCAGCAGTGACTCGATCGGGGACCCTAATCAGCCCCAGCATTTT,CASSDSIGDPNQPQHF
TRBJ1-6,NA,NA,14,TRBV6-1,TGTGCCAGCAGTGAATCGGACCTTAATTCACCCCTCCACTTT,CASSESDLNSPLHF
TRBJ2-1,NA,NA,14,TRBV7-2,TGTGCCAGCAGCCCCAGGGCCACCAACAATGAGCAGTTCTTC,CASSPRATNNEQFF
TRBJ1-6,NA,NA,15,TRBV5-1,TGCGCCAGCAGCTTGGAGTCCCTGATAAATTCACCCCTCCACTTT,CASSLESLINSPLHF
TRBJ2-7,TRBD1,NA,16,TRBV23-1,TGCGCCAGCAGTCAATTCTCAAGGACAGGGGTTTACGAGCAGTACTTC,CASSQFSRTGVYEQYF
TRBJ1-2,NA,NA,14,TRBV6-1,TGTGCCAGCAGTGAAGAAGTCGGGGGGAGTGGCTACACCTTC,CASSEEVGGSGYTF
TRBJ2-3,NA,NA,14,TRBV12-3/TRBV12-4,TGTGCCAGCAGACGGGTCGGGAGCACAGATACGCAGTATTTT,CASRRVGSTDTQYF
TRBJ2-5,NA,once,14,TRBV5-1,TGCGCCAGCACGGAGGGAGGATCTCACAATGAGCAGTACTTC,CASTEGGSHNEQYF
TRBJ2-7,NA,few,13,TRBV4-3,TGCGCCAGCAGCCAATCTCAGGGCTACGAGCAGTACTTC,CASSQSQGYEQYF
TRBJ1-3,NA,NA,13,TRBV27,TGTGCCAGCCGGATGAGGGCTGGAAACACCATATATTTT,CASRMRAGNTIYF
TRBJ2-1,TRBD2,NA,15,TRBV20-1,TGCAGTGCCATCGAACGGGGGGGAAAGTACAATGAGCAGTTCTTC,CSAIERGGKYNEQFF
TRBJ1-1,TRBD1,few,16,TRBV9,TGTGCCAGCAGCGTACAAACAGGGGGAATGAACACTGAAGCTTTCTTT,CASSVQTGGMNTEAFF
TRBJ1-2,NA,few,14,TRBV12-3/TRBV12-4,TGTGCCAGCAGGAGAGAGGAACAGAGGAAAGGCTACACCTTC,CASRREEQRKGYTF
TRBJ2-3,TRBD1,NA,18,TRBV24-1,TGTGCCACCAGTGATTCATATTCCGGGACAGGGATCCCAGATACGCAGTATTTT,CATSDSYSGTGIPDTQYF
TRBJ2-5,NA,NA,15,TRBV4-3,TGCGCCAGCAGCCAGACCCCGGACACCCAAGAGACCCAGTACTTC,CASSQTPDTQETQYF
TRBJ1-5,NA,NA,14,TRBV6-1,TGTGCCAGCAGCCTTGAAGAGGGACGGCAGCCCCAGCATTTT,CASSLEEGRQPQHF
TRBJ2-5,TRBD2,few,14,TRBV2,TGTGCCAGCAGTGAACTAGCGGGGCATGAGACCCAGTACTTC,CASSELAGHETQYF
TRBJ2-3,NA,NA,15,TRBV6-1,TGTGCCAGCAGCGAAAGTGGGACAAGCACAGATACGCAGTATTTT,CASSESGTSTDTQYF
TRBJ2-1,NA,NA,13,TRBV12-3/TRBV12-4,TGTGCCAGCAGGCCCCAACTAGTCACTGAGCAGTTCTTC,CASRPQLVTEQFF
TRBJ1-1,NA,NA,12,TRBV4-1,TGCGCCAGCAGCAACTCAGGGGCGAAAGCTTTCTTT,CASSNSGAKAFF
TRBJ2-7,NA,NA,16,TRBV29-1,TGCAGCGTTGAAGGGTGGGCACTTTCCCGCTCCTACGAGCAGTACTTC,CSVEGWALSRSYEQYF
TRBJ2-1,TRBD1,NA,15,TRBV6-2/TRBV6-3,TGTGCCAGCAGTTACTTGGCAGGGGGCCGAAATGAGCAGTTCTTC,CASSYLAGGRNEQFF
TRBJ2-3,NA,NA,15,TRBV29-1,TGCAGCGTTGAAGATTGGGGACTTGGCACAGATACGCAGTATTTT,CSVEDWGLGTDTQYF
TRBJ2-3,TRBD1,NA,13,TRBV3-1,TGTGCCAGTCGACAGGGCGGAGGAGATACGCAGTATTTT,CASRQGGGDTQYF
TRBJ2-7,NA,few,16,TRBV4-3,TGCGCCAGCAGCCAAGATGCGGGGGCGACTCCCTACGAGCAGTACTTC,CASSQDAGATPYEQYF
TRBJ2-3,NA,few,16,TRBV9,TGTGCCAGCAGCGTAGTGGCAGGGAGCGGTTCAGATACGCAGTATTTT,CASSVVAGSGSDTQYF
TRBJ1-2,NA,NA,14,TRBV12-3/TRBV12-4,TGTGCCAGCAGTCCGCCGGGTGGCGGTCTAGGCTACACCTTC,CASSPPGGGLGYTF